Listed here are 25 T cell receptor beta chains from one sample, sequenced in a study of post-analysis software for immune sequencing data (dated by TCRdb to about 2015). What the study reported, not specific to this receptor: Patients showed significantly higher frequencies than controls for 4 or 5 TRBV segments, among them TRBV5-6, TRBV5-1 and TRBV20-1.

No antigen is known for these receptors. Libraries came from PCR. The run used an Illumina HiSeq 2500. To reduce PCR and sequencing biases, unique molecular identifiers were incorporated into the TCR beta cDNA libraries. TCRdb reprocessing: public reads trimmed at Q25 with fastp, clones called with MiXCR, in-frame beta chains kept. Every distinct CDR3 protein forms one entry, paired with its most common genes and DNA. Within this sample are about 200,000 distinct CDR3 sequences, with roughly 30% of them counted one time only. In total, the top ten clones hold approximately 3% of the sample. Source material: blood. The origin of the receptors is a girl younger than 18 with multiple sclerosis.

This clonotype has only a few counts. This chain connects TRBV18 to TRBJ2-5; 7 bases align to TRBD1. Germline V gene sequence: CDR1 KGHSH, CDR2 LQKENI. Trimming cost V 4 bases and J 2 bases; bases outside gene matches: 7. This CDR3 has 15 residues. The CDR3 nucleotides read TGTGCCAGCTCACGACAACAGGGGTCACAAGAGACCCAGTACTTC. It specifies CASSRQQGSQETQYF. The full variable domain, completed using reference TRBV18 and TRBJ2-5, is NAGVMQNPRHLVRRRGQEARLRCSPMKGHSHVYWYRQLPEEGLKFMVYLQKENIIDESGMPKERFSAEFPKEGPSILRIQQVVRGDSAAYFCASSRQQGSQETQYFGPGTRLLVL.

Worth noting for this clonotype: A much larger clonotype is one base distant, so this may be a read error. The chain employs TRBV27 and TRBJ2-1; tentatively, D is TRBD1 (6 bases). Germline CDR1 reads MNHEY; CDR2 reads SMNVEV (reference sequence). CDR3 length: 15 residues. Trimming took off 10 bases at V and 4 bases at J, with 20 bases between the two ends. The CDR3 DNA follows: TGTGCCACCCAGAGACGAGGGCAGGGGTACAATGAGCAGTTCTTC. Protein: CATQRRGQGYNEQFF.

This clonotype occurred a few times. The chain is built from TRBV13 and TRBJ1-1; D may be TRBD1 (6 bases). The CDR3 is 14 amino acids. Deletions cut 6 bases from V and 7 bases from J, with 18 bases between. Germline loops: CDR1 PRHDT, CDR2 FYEKMQ (reference sequence). CDR3 sequence: CASRGGWGAGEAFF. CDR3 sequence (DNA): TGTGCCAGCAGAGGCGGATGGGGGGCGGGTGAAGCTTTCTTT.

In this sample, this clonotype turned up a few times. The chain employs TRBV5-1 and TRBJ2-3, with TRBD2 matching 16 bases. This CDR3 contains 16 residues. Trimming took 4 bases from V and 4 from J; bases not matched to a gene: 3. Germline loops: CDR1 SGHRS, CDR2 YFSETQ. CDR3 sequence: CASSKGTSGGADTQYF. Written as DNA, the CDR3 is TGCGCCAGCAGCAAAGGGACTAGCGGGGGGGCAGATACGCAGTATTTT.

A few counts support this clonotype. The rearrangement joins TRBV27 to TRBJ1-2, with D possibly TRBD1 on 5 matching bases. Per germline, CDR1 MNHEY and CDR2 SMNVEV (reference sequence). Trimming pared 5 bases from V and 7 bases from J, leaving 14 bases between. This CDR3 comprises 13 residues. CDR3 residues: CASSPWDAGGYTF. The CDR3 DNA follows: TGTGCCAGCAGTCCATGGGACGCTGGTGGCTACACCTTC.

V usage is TRBV11-2 and J usage is TRBJ2-1; the match to TRBD2 covers 7 bases. The length of the CDR3 is 17 residues. The V and J ends lost 5 bases and 6 bases, in that order; junction bases with no gene match: 16. The V gene's germline CDR1 is SGHAT and CDR2 FQNNGV. The CDR3 here is CASSLTTSFSTRNEQFF. CDR3 DNA sequence: TGTGCCAGCAGCCTAACGACTAGCTTTTCTACCCGCAATGAGCAGTTCTTC. The full variable domain, rest sourced from reference TRBV11-2 and TRBJ2-1, is EAGVAQSPRYKIIEKRQSVAFWCNPISGHATLYWYQQILGQGPKLLIQFQNNGVVDDSQLPKDRFSAERLKGVDSTLKIQPAKLEDSAVYLCASSLTTSFSTRNEQFFGPGTRLTVL.

The rearrangement uses TRBV5-1 and TRBJ2-2, with no clear D. Germline V lookup: CDR1 SGHRS, CDR2 YFSETQ. CDR3 size: 12 residues. V gave up 4 bases and J gave up 7 bases, with 8 bases separating them. The CDR3 protein is CASSPDGGELFF. CDR3 sequence (DNA): TGCGCCAGCAGCCCCGACGGCGGGGAGCTGTTTTTT.

The V gene is TRBV10-3, the J gene TRBJ2-1; D unresolved. Germline CDR1 ENHRY, CDR2 SYGVKD. The CDR3 extends over 9 amino acids. The V end was cut by 8 bases, the J end by 10 bases, with 6 bases between. This CDR3 is CAIPCEQFF. CDR3 in DNA: TGTGCCATCCCTTGCGAGCAGTTCTTC.

This clonotype was counted between two and nine times. The gene calls are TRBV3-1 and TRBJ2-1, with 11 bases lining up with TRBD2. Trimming at V came to 4 bases and at J to 1 base, leaving 15 bases not matched to a gene. CDR1 and CDR2 from the germline V gene are LGHDT and YNNKEL (reference sequence). The CDR3 extends over 20 amino acids. The CDR3 DNA follows: TGTGCCAGCAGCCGTTTCCCCACTAGCGGGGGATCAGGGTCCTACAATGAGCAGTTCTTC. It encodes CASSRFPTSGGSGSYNEQFF.

This chain joins TRBV6-1 and TRBJ2-7; TRBD2 matches at 12 bases. J was trimmed by 0 bases and V by 7 bases; bases with no gene match: 1. The CDR3 contains 14 residues. Germline V lookup: CDR1 MNHNS, CDR2 SASEGT. The CDR3 DNA sequence: TGTGCCAGCAAGGGACTAGCGGGCTCCTACGAGCAGTACTTC. Translation gives CASKGLAGSYEQYF.

This clonotype was counted many times. The chain couples TRBV29-1 to TRBJ2-7; tentative D call: TRBD2 (5 bases). CDR1 SQVTM and CDR2 ANQGSEA come from the germline V gene. The CDR3 extends over 13 amino acids. Trimming removed 2 bases at V and 2 bases at J, with 10 bases between. In DNA, the CDR3 is TGCAGCGTTGAACTAGCCCACGCCTACGAGCAGTACTTC. This translates into CSVELAHAYEQYF.

This clonotype has a handful of counts. The chain couples TRBV3-1 to TRBJ1-2; D might be TRBD1 (6 bases). V lost 2 bases, J lost 6 bases, and 16 bases lay in between. Germline lookup yields CDR1 LGHDT and CDR2 YNNKEL (reference sequence). The CDR3 extends over 15 amino acids. The CDR3 region has the DNA TGTGCCAGCAGCCAACCAGGGGTCACCCTCAATGGCTACACCTTC. Encoded protein: CASSQPGVTLNGYTF.

CDR3 in DNA: TGTGCCAGCAGCTTCGGGGACAGGCTCGGCTCCTACGAGCAGTACTTC. This gives the protein CASSFGDRLGSYEQYF. The chain couples TRBV7-9 to TRBJ2-7; 8 nucleotides match TRBD1. After removal of 3 bases from V and 0 bases from J, the junction contained 7 bases not matched to a gene. Germline V gene data show CDR1 as SEHNR and CDR2 as FQNEAQ (reference sequence). The CDR3 extends over 16 amino acids.

This clonotype was recorded many times. The CDR3 reads CSAQITSGAYEQYF. CDR3 nucleotide sequence: TGCAGTGCCCAAATAACCTCTGGCGCCTACGAGCAGTACTTC. This chain joins TRBV20-1 and TRBJ2-7, with no clear D. This CDR3 has 14 residues. Germline V gene sequence: CDR1 DFQATT, CDR2 SNEGSKA (reference sequence). V was trimmed by 6 bases and J by 2 bases, leaving 17 bases between them.

In this sample, this clonotype turned up many times. V is TRBV5-1 and J is TRBJ2-5; TRBD1 agrees at 8 bases. The junction had 8 bases not matched to a gene; V was cut back by 2 bases and J by 5 bases. The CDR3 totals 15 residues. The germline gives CDR1 SGHRS, CDR2 YFSETQ. CDR3 sequence reads: CASSLNGQGGETQYF. Written as DNA, the CDR3 is TGCGCCAGCAGCTTAAACGGACAGGGTGGGGAGACCCAGTACTTC.

In DNA, the CDR3 is TGTGCCAGCAGCCAAGATTACTTGGGGGACACCGGGGAGCTGTTTTTT. Translated: CASSQDYLGDTGELFF. The rearrangement links TRBV3-1 to TRBJ2-2; D possibly uses TRBD1 or TRBD2 (5 bases each). Trimming stripped 0 bases from V and 3 bases from J, with 11 bases between. Germline CDR1 is LGHDT and CDR2 is YNNKEL (reference sequence). The CDR3 contains 16 residues.

CDR3 amino acids: CASSPPGSYGYTF. The CDR3 nucleotides read TGTGCCAGCAGTCCCCCGGGTTCATATGGCTACACCTTC. The chain is built from TRBV6-5 and TRBJ1-2, with D hard to call. Germline CDR1 is MNHEY and CDR2 is SVGAGI. This CDR3 is 13 amino acids long. Between the trimmed V and J ends, which lost 5 bases and 5 bases, there was a span of 12 bases.

This chain joins TRBV5-1 and TRBJ2-5; TRBD1 matches 8 bases. The CDR3 length is 13 residues. The V gene end was trimmed by 3 bases and the J gene end by 7 bases; junction bases not matched to a gene: 5. The germline V gene encodes CDR1 SGHRS and CDR2 YFSETQ. This CDR3 reads CASSSTGGVTQYF. As DNA, the CDR3 is TGCGCCAGCAGCTCCACAGGGGGAGTGACCCAGTACTTC.

V gene TRBV29-1 combines with J gene TRBJ1-1; tentatively, D is TRBD1 (6 bases). The CDR3 has 14 amino acids. CDR1 and CDR2 (germline): SQVTM, ANQGSEA. Trimming left V 4 bases short and J 6 bases short, with 18 bases between. The CDR3 sequence is CSVVGGRGASEAFF. The CDR3 nucleotides are TGCAGCGTTGTTGGGGGCAGGGGAGCCTCTGAAGCTTTCTTT.

This clonotype was counted a single time. DNA of the CDR3: TGTGCCAGCAGTAAGGACGGGGAATGGAACGAGCAGTACTTC. Residues: CASSKDGEWNEQYF. The rearrangement uses TRBV6-6 and TRBJ2-5; D might be TRBD2 (5 bases). Near its end, the DNA agrees better with TRBJ2-7, so the J call may be wrong. This CDR3 is 14 amino acids long. Germline V gene lookup returns CDR1 MNHNY and CDR2 SVGAGI (reference sequence).

The chain carries TRBV5-1 and TRBJ1-3; D gene ambiguous. CDR3 length equals 16 residues. The germline V gene has CDR1 SGHRS and CDR2 YFSETQ. V dropped 3 bases and J dropped 1 base, with 14 bases sitting between them. CDR3 bases: TGCGCCAGCAGCTCGGACGCCGGAAGTTCTGGAAACACCATATATTTT. Translated: CASSSDAGSSGNTIYF.

The chain uses TRBV14 and TRBJ1-2; TRBD1 aligns across 9 bases. CDR1 and CDR2 from the germline V gene are SGHDN and FVKESK. J gave up 4 bases and V 4 bases, and 7 bases lay outside the gene matches. CDR3 size: 15 residues. In DNA form, the CDR3 reads TGTGCCAGCAGCCCCTGGGGACAGGGAGGCTATGGCTACACCTTC. This translates into CASSPWGQGGYGYTF.

The chain links TRBV6-5 to TRBJ1-1; D is ambiguous. The V gene lost 2 bases and the J gene lost 7 bases, with 11 bases spanning the gap. Per germline, CDR1 MNHEY and CDR2 SVGAGI. The CDR3 is 13 amino acids. CDR3 sequence reads: CASSYDMQIEAFF. The CDR3 DNA follows: TGTGCCAGCAGTTACGACATGCAGATTGAAGCTTTCTTT.

This clonotype was seen repeatedly, ten times or more. The chain joins TRBV20-1 to TRBJ1-4; the D is unclear. The V gene's germline CDR1 is DFQATT and CDR2 SNEGSKA (reference sequence). The CDR3 length is 16 residues. Trimming pared 1 base from V and 0 bases from J, leaving 12 bases between. The CDR3 sequence: CSARVGLHATNEKLFF. The CDR3 DNA is TGCAGTGCTAGAGTCGGGCTTCATGCAACTAATGAAAAACTGTTTTTT.

In its sample, this clonotype was seen a few times. V usage is TRBV20-1 and J usage is TRBJ1-1; D not certain. The V end was cut by 3 bases, the J end by 7 bases, with 9 bases between. Germline CDR1 and CDR2: DFQATT and SNEGSKA (reference sequence). The CDR3 extends over 11 amino acids. For the CDR3, the DNA is TGCAGTGCTAGCCGGCAAAGTGAAGCTTTCTTT. Its translation is CSASRQSEAFF.